The 15 T cell receptor beta chains given below trace back to one sample, sequenced in a study of neurological immune-mediated disorders. A single record per CDR3 protein comes from TCRdb applying MiXCR to the 5' RACE reads. The table includes about 65,000 distinct CDR3 sequences, around 4% detected once. Sample: PBMCs. These receptors all stem from a man over 45 with multiple sclerosis.

This clonotype has a count of ten or more. This chain uses TRBV5-1 with TRBJ1-1, with D maybe TRBD1 (6 bases). Trimming removed 4 bases from V and 9 bases from J, with 25 bases in between. The CDR3 length is 16 residues. Germline CDR1 reads SGHRS; CDR2 reads YFSETQ. This CDR3 is CASSTGGAQGGKKAFF. The DNA for the CDR3 is TGCGCCAGCAGCACGGGTGGGGCACAGGGTGGGAAAAAAGCTTTCTTT. The full variable domain, rest sourced from reference TRBV5-1 and TRBJ1-1, is KAGVTQTPRYLIKTRGQQVTLSCSPISGHRSVSWYQQTPGQGLQFLFEYFSETQRNKGNFPGRFSGRQFSNSRSEMNVSTLELGDSALYLCASSTGGAQGGKKAFFGQGTRLTVV.

The sample holds many counts of this clonotype. The J gene is TRBJ1-3, the V gene TRBV20-1, with D unresolved. This CDR3 has 12 residues. Per germline, CDR1 DFQATT and CDR2 SNEGSKA (reference sequence). The ends were cut back, 2 bases at V and 1 base at J, with 3 bases in the middle. CDR3 sequence: CSARQSGNTIYF. The CDR3 DNA reads as TGCAGTGCTAGACAATCTGGAAACACCATATATTTT.

This clonotype has a count of ten or more. The chain recombines TRBV5-6 with TRBJ2-7, with D possibly being TRBD2 (6 bases). V was clipped by 3 bases and J by 3 bases, with 13 bases between them. The CDR3 is made up of 14 amino acids. The germline V gene encodes CDR1 SGHDT and CDR2 YYEEEE. Here the CDR3 reads CASSSGTDYYEQYV. DNA of the CDR3: TGTGCCAGCAGCTCCGGGACGGACTACTACGAGCAGTACGTC.

This clonotype was detected many times. The rearrangement joins TRBV5-1 to TRBJ2-3, with 9 bases fitting TRBD2. The trim removed 4 bases at V and 5 bases at J, leaving 11 bases unmatched. Germline V gene lookup returns CDR1 SGHRS and CDR2 YFSETQ. There are 16 residues in the CDR3. The DNA of the CDR3 is TGCGCCAGCAGCCGCCAAGGAGCGGGGGGTCAAGATACGCAGTATTTT. It specifies CASSRQGAGGQDTQYF. Filled out from reference TRBV5-1 and TRBJ2-3, the complete variable domain reads KAGVTQTPRYLIKTRGQQVTLSCSPISGHRSVSWYQQTPGQGLQFLFEYFSETQRNKGNFPGRFSGRQFSNSRSEMNVSTLELGDSALYLCASSRQGAGGQDTQYFGPGTRLTVL.

This clonotype was seen ten or more times. The chain carries TRBV20-1 and TRBJ2-3; 14 nucleotides agree with TRBD2. The V and J ends lost 6 bases and 0 bases, in that order; junction bases with no gene match: 17. Per the germline V gene, CDR1 is DFQATT and CDR2 is SNEGSKA (reference sequence). CDR3 size: 20 residues. The CDR3 region is CSARLAGGPDSSSSTDTQYF. The DNA of the CDR3 is TGCAGTGCAAGACTAGCGGGGGGGCCGGATTCCTCCTCAAGCACAGATACGCAGTATTTT.

At least ten counts were recorded for this clonotype. A junction end diverges from the germline sequence, so it may reflect a read error. The CDR3 DNA reads TGTGCCAGCAGTGACAGCCATAGCAATCAGCCCCAGAATTTT. Its protein product is CASSDSHSNQPQNF. The chain couples TRBV2 to TRBJ1-5; D is unresolved. The germline V gene has CDR1 SNHLY and CDR2 FYNNEI. The CDR3 extends over 14 amino acids.

In its sample, this clonotype was seen many times. V is TRBV5-1 and J is TRBJ2-6, with D hard to call. Looked up from germline, CDR1 is SGHRS and CDR2 is YFSETQ. V gave up 0 bases and J gave up 3 bases, with 7 bases separating them. CDR3 length: 15 residues. The CDR3 coding sequence is TGCGCCAGCAGCTTGGCTGCGCTTGGGGCCAACGTCCTGACTTTC. Protein sequence: CASSLAALGANVLTF.

The table lists this clonotype with many counts. The gene calls are TRBV25-1 and TRBJ2-1; D unresolved. With 1 base removed from V and 9 bases from J, the gap between germline ends came to 19 bases. From germline, CDR1 is MGHDK and CDR2 SYGVNS. The CDR3 runs to 16 residues. CDR3 DNA sequence: TGTGCCAGCAGTGAATCGAGCCCTAAACGGCAGACTGAGCAGTTCTTC. As protein: CASSESSPKRQTEQFF.

In its sample, this clonotype was seen many times. This chain joins TRBV20-1 and TRBJ1-2; weak D call: TRBD1 (5 bases). Trimming shortened V by 0 bases and J by 9 bases, and 11 bases separated the two germline ends. The germline gives CDR1 DFQATT, CDR2 SNEGSKA (reference sequence). This CDR3 has 12 amino acids. CDR3 DNA: TGCAGTGCTAGAGATCAGGGTTCTCGCTACACCTTC. Translated, it gives CSARDQGSRYTF.

The table lists this clonotype with many counts. The chain employs TRBV7-9 and TRBJ2-5; no reliable D call. The CDR3 is 12 amino acids. The V and J ends lost 3 bases and 5 bases respectively, with 7 bases between them. Per the germline V gene, CDR1 is SEHNR and CDR2 is FQNEAQ (reference sequence). CDR3 residues: CASSFHLETQYF. The CDR3 DNA is TGTGCCAGCAGCTTTCATCTTGAGACCCAGTACTTC.

This clonotype has a count of ten or more. The chain joins TRBV5-1 to TRBJ1-6; D is uncertain. The V end lost 1 base, the J end lost 7 bases, and 9 bases lay between the germline ends. CDR1 is SGHRS, CDR2 YFSETQ, per germline. This CDR3 contains 14 residues. For the CDR3, the DNA is TGCGCCAGCAGCTTGAGTGGTGGAAATTCACCCCTCCACTTT. The encoded protein is CASSLSGGNSPLHF.

This clonotype was counted ten times or more. The chain recombines TRBV7-2 with TRBJ2-6, with no clear D. V gave up 5 bases and J gave up 0 bases, with 11 bases separating them. Germline loops: CDR1 SGHTA, CDR2 FQGNSA. The CDR3 runs 16 residues. CDR3 amino acids: CASSTYYSSGANVLTF. Here the CDR3 DNA reads TGTGCCAGCAGCACTTACTACAGCTCTGGGGCCAACGTCCTGACTTTC. The whole variable domain, remainder taken from reference TRBV7-2 and TRBJ2-6, is GAGVSQSPSNKVTEKGKDVELRCDPISGHTALYWYRQSLGQGLEFLIYFQGNSAPDKSGLPSDRFSAERTGGSVSTLTIQRTQQEDSAVYLCASSTYYSSGANVLTFGAGSRLTVL.

In this sample, this clonotype turned up many times. The chain combines TRBV5-1 with TRBJ2-2; no reliable D call. Germline lookup yields CDR1 SGHRS and CDR2 YFSETQ. The V end lost 0 bases, the J end lost 4 bases, and 10 bases lay between the germline ends. The CDR3 has 15 residues. The chain's CDR3 is CASSLAVFSTGELFF. The CDR3 nucleotides are TGCGCCAGCAGCTTGGCGGTCTTCTCCACCGGGGAGCTGTTTTTT.

Details on this clonotype: A clone one base away is much larger, so this may be a read error. The gene calls are TRBV6-5 and TRBJ2-6; no firm D call. The CDR3 contains 15 residues. Germline CDR1 and CDR2: MNHEY and SVGAGI. The CDR3 loop is CVSSLRVSGANVLTF. The DNA for the CDR3 is TGTGTCAGCAGCCTCAGAGTCTCTGGGGCCAACGTCCTGACTTTC.

This clonotype was recorded at least ten times. The chain joins TRBV12-3 or TRBV12-4 to TRBJ2-7; possible D gene TRBD1, 6 bases. The CDR3 sequence is 13 residues long. V was clipped by 3 bases and J by 4 bases, with 10 bases between them. In DNA form, the CDR3 reads TGTGCCAGCAGTTTCGACAGGAGATACGAGCAGTACTTC. Its translation: CASSFDRRYEQYF.